This paragraph covers one T cell receptor (beta chain) sequence. Its antigen has not been determined. The sample holds no much larger clone one base away, and base qualities are not on file. Sequences MDHEN (CDR1) and SYDVKM (CDR2) are obtained from the germline V gene. The cysteine opens and the phenylalanine closes a CDR3 of 13 amino acids. Just the 39-base CDR3 DNA is kept, in frame starting at base 1. V and J lose 6 bases and 2 bases, and a span of 10 bases separates them. This sample is drawn from a study of OX40 agonist ivuxolimab in advanced cancers. In the study overall: The costimulatory receptor OX40 (CD134) was targeted by ivuxolimab, a fully human IgG2 agonistic monoclonal antibody. Intravenous ivuxolimab was administered to patients every 2 weeks at six dose levels: 0.01, 0.1, 0.3, 1.5, 3 and 10 mg/kg. Of the approximately 50 patients in dose escalation, some 19 had hepatocellular carcinoma, roughly 15 had melanoma, 9 had renal cell carcinoma and 9 had head and neck cancer. In the dose-escalation cohort, around four fifths of patients were male, and the mean age was roughly 60 years with a range of about 20 to 80. Prior anti-PD-1, anti-PD-L1 or anti-CTLA-4 therapy was permitted, and checkpoint inhibitors had been received by roughly 42% of dose-escalation patients. Partial responses were achieved by three dose-escalation patients, of whom one had hepatocellular carcinoma and two had cutaneous melanoma. The point of sequencing TCRbeta in the periphery was to test whether ivuxolimab changed TCR sequence diversity and drove clonal T-cell expansion. The paper covers the monotherapy dose-escalation part of the phase I ivuxolimab trial, which included N of about 56 patients. The paper's findings and limits, for the study overall: Clonal expansion of both CD4+ and CD8+ blood T cells was observed from baseline to week 6 at doses 0.1 to 3.0 mg/kg. Low levels of normalized T-cell clonal expansion were also seen in some patients who did not respond. Antigen specificity was not determined for the clonally expanded peripheral T cells. In the 0.1-3.0 mg/kg groups, partial responders had among the lowest normalized peripheral clonal expansion, particularly in CD8+ T cells. After ivuxolimab, CD8+ T cells had more expanded clones than CD4+ T cells on average.

Patients with autoimmune disease history or receiving systemic immunosuppression were excluded from the trial. Peripheral blood for TCR sequencing was collected from all dose cohorts at baseline, on cycle 4 day 1, and on cycle 7 day 1. The samples were drawn from a first-in-human, open-label, multicenter phase I dose-escalation trial of ivuxolimab. The trial enrolled adults with locally advanced or metastatic head and neck squamous cell, hepatocellular, melanoma or renal cell carcinoma. Before TCR sequencing, CD4+ and CD8+ T cells were separately sorted from peripheral blood. Genomic DNA was isolated from the sorted cells so that the TCRbeta CDR3 region could be sequenced. The immunoSEQ Assay was used to sequence the TCRbeta CDR3 regions. Entries here come from immuneACCESS through TCRdb and include only in-frame sequences with V and J called. Some clones fail to appear in such tables; in the studies checked, an unresolved V gene covers under half of the shortfall, and the cause of the remainder is unknown. Present in this sample are some 70,000 clones, around four fifths of which were seen just once. 5.9% of the sample is held by the ten biggest clonotypes.

In this chain, TRBV28 is recombined with TRBJ1-1; the D gene cannot be resolved reliably. This specimen was CD4+ or CD8+ T cells sorted from blood, taken in a trial of the OX40 agonist ivuxolimab. The receptor was isolated from an adult with an advanced solid tumor such as melanoma, head and neck, liver or kidney cancer. The DNA sequence is as follows: TGTGCCAGCAGCCAACAGCATAACACTGAAGCTTTCTTT. Its protein is CASSQQHNTEAFF.